This T cell receptor (beta chain) was obtained from a study of blood T cell repertoires in COVID-19. On the study more broadly: Samples representing acute and convalescent COVID-19 were sourced from the United States, Italy and Spain.

V lost 4 bases to trimming and J lost 7 bases; unmatched junction nucleotides: 5. CDR3 length equals 13 residues. Germline V gene sequence: CDR1 LGHDT, CDR2 YNNKEL (reference sequence). In its sample, this clone was seen a few times. TCRdb's table, derived via immunoSEQ multiplex PCR, lists solely in-frame clones and lacks some. Here the sample spans about 81,000 clones, roughly 78% being singletons. The V gene is TRBV3-1 (or the pseudogene TRBV3-2), the J gene TRBJ1-2; 8 bases agree with TRBD1. This sequence originates from a human donor in a cohort sampled during active COVID-19. Sequenced input: peripheral blood. CDR3 amino acids: CASSLGQGAGYTF. DNA of the CDR3: TGTGCCAGCAGCCTCGGCCAGGGGGCTGGCTACACCTTC.